These 6 T cell receptor beta chains were all obtained from the same sample, sequenced in a study of STAT5B mutations in CD4+ large granular lymphocyte leukemia. The table came from immunoSEQ multiplex PCR; TCRdb's copy has only in-frame clones and leaves some out. The sample includes around 20,000 clones, 75% of them seen just once. Sequencing used CD4+ T cells from blood buffy coats. Receptors originate from a human donor in good health.

In the case of this clone: The same CDR3 also results from other DNA sequences found in this sample. This chain connects TRBV6-1 to TRBJ1-1, with no clear D. Germline V CDR1 and CDR2: MNHNS, SASEGT. The CDR3 consists of 13 residues. Trimming stripped 4 bases from V and 2 bases from J, with 8 bases between. The CDR3 reads CASSGTVNTEAFF. In DNA, the CDR3 is TGTGCCAGCAGTGGAACAGTTAACACTGAAGCTTTCTTT.

This chain links TRBV15 with TRBJ2-2; no clear D. Per the germline V gene, CDR1 is LNHNV and CDR2 is YYDKDF (reference sequence). There are 15 residues in the CDR3. The V and J ends lost 0 bases and 1 base respectively, with 6 bases between them. CDR3 loop: CATSRDIGNTGELFF. DNA for the CDR3: TGTGCCACCAGCAGAGATATAGGGAACACCGGGGAGCTGTTTTTT.

The chain employs TRBV18 and TRBJ2-7, with unresolved D. The germline V gene encodes CDR1 KGHSH and CDR2 LQKENI. Trimming took 3 bases from V and 4 from J, leaving 13 bases between them. The CDR3 spans 14 residues. CDR3 amino acids: CASSPGVSDYEQYF. In DNA, the CDR3 is TGTGCCAGCTCACCTGGGGTGAGTGATTACGAGCAGTACTTC. Full variable domain (outside the CDR3, taken from reference TRBV18 and TRBJ2-7): NAGVMQNPRHLVRRRGQEARLRCSPMKGHSHVYWYRQLPEEGLKFMVYLQKENIIDESGMPKERFSAEFPKEGPSILRIQQVVRGDSAAYFCASSPGVSDYEQYFGPGTRLTVT.

The chain recombines TRBV11-3 with TRBJ1-2; D perhaps matches TRBD1 (5 bases). The CDR3 length is 13 residues. V was clipped by 4 bases and J by 6 bases, with 12 bases between them. Germline lookup yields CDR1 SGHNT and CDR2 YENEEA. CDR3 bases: TGTGCCAGCAGCTACGGGGGTTCCGATGGCTACACCTTC. It specifies CASSYGGSDGYTF.

The DNA of the CDR3 is TGTGCCAGCAGCTTGGAGCGGGAGTTTATCAATGAGCAGTTCTTC. Translation: CASSLEREFINEQFF. J is TRBJ2-1 and V is TRBV5-6; TRBD2 matches at 8 bases. V dropped 0 bases and J dropped 6; count of bases not matched to a gene: 5. There are 15 residues in the CDR3. The germline CDR1 and CDR2 sequences are SGHDT and YYEEEE.

The chain is built from TRBV11-3 and TRBJ2-7, with D perhaps assigned TRBD1 or TRBD2 (5 bases each). The V end lost 3 bases, the J end lost 2 bases, and 11 bases lay between the germline ends. The CDR3 is 14 residues long. Germline V gives CDR1 SGHNT, CDR2 YENEEA. CDR3 in DNA: TGTGCCAGCAGCTTGGGGCGGGCCACCTACGAGCAGTACTTC. Translating gives CASSLGRATYEQYF. Combining the CDR3 with reference TRBV11-3 and TRBJ2-7 gives the whole variable domain EAGVVQSPRYKIIEKKQPVAFWCNPISGHNTLYWYLQNLGQGPELLIRYENEEAVDDSQLPKDRFSAERLKGVDSTLKIQPAELGDSAVYLCASSLGRATYEQYFGPGTRLTVT.